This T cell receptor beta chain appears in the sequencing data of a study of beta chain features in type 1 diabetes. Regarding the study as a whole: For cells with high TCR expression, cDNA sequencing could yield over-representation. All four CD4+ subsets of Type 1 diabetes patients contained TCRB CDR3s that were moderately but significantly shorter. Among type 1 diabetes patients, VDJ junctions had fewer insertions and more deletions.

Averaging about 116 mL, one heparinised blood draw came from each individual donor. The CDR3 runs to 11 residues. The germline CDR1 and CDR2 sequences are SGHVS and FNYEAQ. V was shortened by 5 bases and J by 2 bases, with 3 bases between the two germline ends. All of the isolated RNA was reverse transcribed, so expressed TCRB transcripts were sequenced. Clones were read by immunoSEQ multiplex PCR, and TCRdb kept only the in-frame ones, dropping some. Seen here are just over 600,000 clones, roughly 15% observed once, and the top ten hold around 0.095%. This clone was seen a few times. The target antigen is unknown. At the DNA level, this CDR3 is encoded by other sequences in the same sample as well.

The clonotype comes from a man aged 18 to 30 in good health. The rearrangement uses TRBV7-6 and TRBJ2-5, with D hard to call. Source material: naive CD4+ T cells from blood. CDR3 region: CASSLQETQYF. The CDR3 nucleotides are TGTGCCAGCAGCCTACAAGAGACCCAGTACTTC.